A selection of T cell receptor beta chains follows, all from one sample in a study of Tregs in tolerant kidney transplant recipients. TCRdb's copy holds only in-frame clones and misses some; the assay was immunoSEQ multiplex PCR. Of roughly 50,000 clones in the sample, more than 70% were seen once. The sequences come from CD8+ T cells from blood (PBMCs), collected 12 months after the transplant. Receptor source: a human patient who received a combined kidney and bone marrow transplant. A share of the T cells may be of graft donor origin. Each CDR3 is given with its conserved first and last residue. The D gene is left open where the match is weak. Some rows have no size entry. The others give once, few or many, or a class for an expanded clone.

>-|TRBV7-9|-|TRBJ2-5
CASQLPLGETQYF
TGTGCCAGTCAGCTTCCTCTCGGGGAGACCCAGTACTTC
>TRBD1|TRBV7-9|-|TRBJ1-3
CASSSTGSGGNTIYF
TGTGCCAGCAGCTCGACAGGGTCAGGTGGAAACACCATATATTTT
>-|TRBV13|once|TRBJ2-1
CASSLGRGQSSYNEQFF
TGTGCCAGCAGCTTAGGGCGGGGGCAAAGCTCCTACAATGAGCAGTTCTTC
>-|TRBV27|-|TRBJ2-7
CASSSVDSFHEQYF
TGTGCCAGCAGTTCCGTGGACAGCTTCCACGAGCAGTACTTC
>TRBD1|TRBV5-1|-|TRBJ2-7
CASSLLDRGYEQYF
TGCGCCAGCAGCTTGCTGGACAGGGGTTACGAGCAGTACTTC
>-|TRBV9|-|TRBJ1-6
CASSVGNSPLHF
TGTGCCAGCAGCGTCGGGAATTCACCCCTCCACTTT
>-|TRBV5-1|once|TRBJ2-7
CASSPGGEQYF
TGCGCCAGCAGCCCCGGGGGCGAGCAGTACTTC
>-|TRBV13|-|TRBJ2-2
CASSSRDRTNTGELFF
TGTGCCAGCAGCTCCCGAGACAGAACGAACACCGGGGAGCTGTTTTTT
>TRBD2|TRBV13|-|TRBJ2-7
CASSLVASGTEQYF
TGTGCCAGCAGCTTAGTAGCTAGCGGGACCGAGCAGTACTTC
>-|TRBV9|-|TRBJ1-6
CASSKGESPLHF
TGTGCCAGCAGCAAAGGGGAATCCCCCCTCCACTTT
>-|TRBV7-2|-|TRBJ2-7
CASSFSEEQYF
TGTGCCAGCAGCTTTTCCGAGGAGCAGTACTTC
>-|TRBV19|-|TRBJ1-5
CASSIGATSNQPQHF
TGTGCCAGTAGTATCGGAGCAACTAGCAATCAGCCCCAGCATTTT
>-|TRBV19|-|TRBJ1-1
CASSIDRFRSGVNTEAFF
TGTGCCAGTAGTATAGATCGGTTTCGTTCAGGGGTGAACACTGAAGCTTTCTTT
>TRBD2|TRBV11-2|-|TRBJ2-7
CASSLIPGGYEQYF
TGTGCCAGCAGTTTAATCCCGGGGGGCTACGAGCAGTACTTC
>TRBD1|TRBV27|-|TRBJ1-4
CASSLTGSGYEKLFF
TGTGCCAGCAGTTTGACAGGGAGTGGATATGAAAAACTGTTTTTT
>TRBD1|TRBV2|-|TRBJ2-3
CASRGQGARTSTDTQYF
TGTGCCAGCAGGGGACAGGGGGCGAGAACTAGCACAGATACGCAGTATTTT
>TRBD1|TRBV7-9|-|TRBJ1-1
CASSTGGEAFF
TGTGCCAGCAGCACAGGGGGAGAAGCTTTCTTT
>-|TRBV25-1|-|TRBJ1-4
CASSEYSGIGEKLFF
TGTGCCAGCAGTGAATATTCAGGGATTGGAGAAAAACTGTTTTTT
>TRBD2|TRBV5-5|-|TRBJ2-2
CASSLRLADTNTGELFF
TGTGCCAGCAGCTTGCGACTAGCGGATACAAACACCGGGGAGCTGTTTTTT
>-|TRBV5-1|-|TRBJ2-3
CASSLSFLAWSDTQYF
TGCGCCAGCAGCTTGTCGTTTCTAGCATGGTCAGATACGCAGTATTTT
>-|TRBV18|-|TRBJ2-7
CASSNRDISYEQYF
TGTGCCAGCTCAAACCGGGACATCTCCTACGAGCAGTACTTC
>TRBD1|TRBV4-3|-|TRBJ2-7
CASSPRDRVRGEQYF
TGCGCCAGCAGCCCCCGGGACAGGGTCCGGGGGGAGCAGTACTTC
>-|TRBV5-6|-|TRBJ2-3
CASSWASTDTQYF
TGTGCCAGCAGCTGGGCTAGCACAGATACGCAGTATTTT
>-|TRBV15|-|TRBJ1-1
CATSSGQGEAFF
TGTGCCACCAGCAGTGGACAAGGGGAAGCTTTCTTT
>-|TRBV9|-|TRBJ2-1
CASSVVSSYNEQFF
TGTGCCAGCAGCGTAGTAAGTAGCTACAATGAGCAGTTCTTC
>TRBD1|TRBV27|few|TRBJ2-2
CASSLTGETGELFF
TGTGCCAGCAGTTTGACAGGGGAGACCGGGGAGCTGTTTTTT
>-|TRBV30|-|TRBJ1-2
CAWSVHDFDGYTF
TGTGCCTGGAGTGTACACGATTTTGATGGCTACACCTTC
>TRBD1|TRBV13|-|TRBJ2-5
CASSLPGQVPGTQYF
TGTGCCAGCAGCCTCCCGGGACAGGTCCCAGGGACCCAGTACTTC
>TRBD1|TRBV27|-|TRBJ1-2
CASSLTGPYGYTF
TGTGCCAGCAGTCTGACAGGGCCCTATGGCTACACCTTC
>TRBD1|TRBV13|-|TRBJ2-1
CASSTGQSSYNEQFF
TGTGCCAGCAGCACGGGACAGAGCTCCTACAATGAGCAGTTCTTC
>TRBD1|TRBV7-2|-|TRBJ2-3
CASSSTGGGADTQYF
TGTGCCAGCAGCTCTACAGGGGGAGGCGCAGATACGCAGTATTTT
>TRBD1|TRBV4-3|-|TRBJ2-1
CASSQDTPGTDSYNEQFF
TGCGCCAGCAGCCAAGATACGCCCGGGACAGACTCTTACAATGAGCAGTTCTTC
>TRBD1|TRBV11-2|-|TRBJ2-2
CASSLDLRTGHTGELFF
TGTGCCAGCAGCTTAGATCTAAGGACAGGCCACACCGGGGAGCTGTTTTTT
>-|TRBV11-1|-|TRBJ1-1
CASSLDRFIRNTEAFF
TGTGCCAGCAGCTTAGACAGGTTTATAAGGAACACTGAAGCTTTCTTT
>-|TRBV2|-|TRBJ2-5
CASSAPRQVQETQYF
TGTGCCAGCAGCGCTCCCCGACAGGTTCAAGAGACCCAGTACTTC
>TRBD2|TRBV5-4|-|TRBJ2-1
CASSLVGGNSYNEQFF
TGTGCCAGCAGCTTGGTGGGGGGGAACTCCTACAATGAGCAGTTCTTC
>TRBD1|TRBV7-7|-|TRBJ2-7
CASSLAPTGLDEQYF
TGTGCCAGCAGCTTAGCCCCGACAGGGCTAGACGAGCAGTACTTC
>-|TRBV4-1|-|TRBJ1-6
CASSQVFNWGNSPLHF
TGCGCCAGCAGCCAAGTATTCAATTGGGGCAATTCACCCCTCCACTTT
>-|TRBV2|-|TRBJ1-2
CASSDSGGYGYTF
TGTGCCAGCAGTGACTCCGGCGGCTATGGCTACACCTTC
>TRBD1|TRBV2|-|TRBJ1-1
CASISGQMNTEAFF
TGTGCCAGCATATCGGGACAGATGAACACTGAAGCTTTCTTT
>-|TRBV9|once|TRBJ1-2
CASSDPRGIYGYTF
TGTGCCAGCAGCGACCCCCGGGGGATCTATGGCTACACCTTC
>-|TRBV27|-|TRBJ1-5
CASSLYALLGNQPQHF
TGTGCCAGCAGTTTATATGCCTTATTAGGCAATCAGCCCCAGCATTTT
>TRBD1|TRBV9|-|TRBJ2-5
CASSEDRGQETQYF
TGTGCCAGCAGCGAGGACAGGGGACAAGAGACCCAGTACTTC
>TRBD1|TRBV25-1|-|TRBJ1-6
CASSERDRGNSPLHF
TGTGCCAGCAGTGAAAGGGACAGGGGAAATTCACCCCTCCACTTT
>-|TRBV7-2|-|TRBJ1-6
CASSMDSILHF
TGTGCCAGCAGCATGGACAGTATCCTCCACTTT